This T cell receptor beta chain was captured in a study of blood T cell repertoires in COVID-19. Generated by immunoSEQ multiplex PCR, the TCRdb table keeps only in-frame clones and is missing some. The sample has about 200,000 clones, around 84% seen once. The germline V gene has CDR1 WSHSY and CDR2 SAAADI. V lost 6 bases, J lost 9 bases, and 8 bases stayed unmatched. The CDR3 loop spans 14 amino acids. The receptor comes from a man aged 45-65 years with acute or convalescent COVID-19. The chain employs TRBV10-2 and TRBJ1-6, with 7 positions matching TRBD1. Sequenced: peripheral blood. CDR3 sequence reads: CASRLDRDGSPLHF. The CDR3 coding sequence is TGCGCCAGCAGACTCGACAGGGATGGTTCACCCCTCCACTTT.